This section outlines one T cell receptor (beta chain) sequence together with its context. Its matching antigen is unknown. A much larger clone differs from this one at a single base, so this may be a read error. These data belong to a study of T cells in Graves' hyperthyroidism and ophthalmopathy. The study included ophthalmopathy patients with Clinical Activity Score at least 3, NOSPECS grade at least 4 and duration under 3 months. Each diagnosis drew on symptoms, thyroxine, TRAb, thyroid ultrasound and orbital computed tomography findings. The CDR3 has 14 residues. CDR1 is MDHEN, CDR2 SYDVKM, per germline. Findings of the study overall: The model forecast ophthalmopathy, anticipating it by a median roughly 6 months before onset.

The CDR3 regions of TCR beta were amplified from RNA transcripts. The HTBI primer set drove a first-round RT-PCR of the TCR CDR3. TCRdb independently ran MiXCR on the multiplex PCR reads; one entry per CDR3 protein. The table includes over 400,000 distinct CDR3 sequences, about 22% detected once. Sequencing was performed on blood. This chain links TRBV28 with TRBJ2-2, with D maybe TRBD1 (6 bases). The clonotype was recovered from a woman in her 70s with Graves' ophthalmopathy. The CDR3 coding sequence is TGTGCCAGCAGTTGGGGGCCGAACGCCGGGGAGCTGTTTTTT. This sequence encodes CASSWGPNAGELFF.